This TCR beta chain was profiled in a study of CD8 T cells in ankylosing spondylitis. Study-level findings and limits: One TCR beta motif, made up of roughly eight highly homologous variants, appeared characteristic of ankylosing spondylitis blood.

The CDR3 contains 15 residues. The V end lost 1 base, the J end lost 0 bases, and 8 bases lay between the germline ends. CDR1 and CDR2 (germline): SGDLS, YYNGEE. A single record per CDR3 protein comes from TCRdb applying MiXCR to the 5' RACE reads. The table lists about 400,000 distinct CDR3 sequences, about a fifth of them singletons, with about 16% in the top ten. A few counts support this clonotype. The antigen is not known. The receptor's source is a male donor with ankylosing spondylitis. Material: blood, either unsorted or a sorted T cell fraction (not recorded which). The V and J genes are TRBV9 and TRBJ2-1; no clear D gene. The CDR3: CASSVRSTSYNEQFF. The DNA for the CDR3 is TGTGCCAGCAGCGTACGGAGCACCTCCTACAATGAGCAGTTCTTC.